The 10 T cell receptor beta chains reported below all come from one sample, sequenced in a study of blood T cells in healthy people across ages (dated by TCRdb to the mid-2010s). The library came from 5' RACE. The instrument was an Illumina HiSeq 2500. A second about 7 to 11 cycle PCR used a sample-barcoded 5' primer and a J-beta primer mix. The public reads were quality trimmed at Q25 with fastp and then assembled into clones with MiXCR by TCRdb, keeping productive beta chains. Rows matching on CDR3 protein sequence are summarized as one entry with the most common DNA and genes. Counted in this sample were 1.5 million to 1.8 million distinct CDR3 sequences; 35% to 45% of them appeared once. About 4.1% of the sample is taken by the ten largest. The sample comprised blood. Every receptor here comes from a woman younger than 35 in good health.

V and J are TRBV2 and TRBJ1-2; 7 nucleotides agree with TRBD1. The germline V gene encodes CDR1 SNHLY and CDR2 FYNNEI. The CDR3 consists of 13 residues. V lost 8 bases and J lost 7; bases outside the gene matches: 10. The CDR3 reads CASGQGDFGGYTF. The CDR3 coding sequence is TGTGCCAGCGGGCAGGGGGATTTCGGTGGCTACACCTTC.

The V and J genes are TRBV19 and TRBJ1-5; 8 positions agree with TRBD1. The germline V gene encodes CDR1 LNHDA and CDR2 SQIVND (reference sequence). Trimming took 7 bases from V and 6 from J; bases not matched to a gene: 11. The CDR3 has 15 residues. The CDR3 spells CASNTGQGVSQPQHF. CDR3 DNA sequence: TGTGCCAGTAACACCGGACAGGGAGTGAGTCAGCCCCAGCATTTT.

The chain has TRBV29-1 and TRBJ1-4; TRBD1 might be the D (6 bases). The CDR3 extends over 13 amino acids. Germline CDR1 and CDR2: SQVTM and ANQGSEA. Trimming pared 4 bases from V and 3 bases from J, leaving 9 bases between. CDR3 in DNA: TGCAGCGTTGGGGGGGGCCCTAATGAAAAACTGTTTTTT. It codes for CSVGGGPNEKLFF.

The chain carries TRBV7-2 and TRBJ2-1; the D is unclear. Judging by the DNA end, TRBJ2-7 fits better; the J call may be wrong. The CDR3 covers 13 residues. Looked up from germline, CDR1 is SGHTA and CDR2 is FQGNSA. DNA for the CDR3: TGTGCCAGCACCGAACGGCGCGGCAATGAGCAGTACTTC. This translates into CASTERRGNEQYF.

This clonotype was found a few times. V usage is TRBV21-1 and J usage is TRBJ1-3. TRBV21-1 is a known pseudogene. This CDR3 region has 16 residues. CDR3 residues: CASSTGSSSKGNTIYF. For the CDR3, the DNA is TGTGCCAGCAGCACCGGCAGCTCTTCCAAAGGAAACACCATATATTTT.

The J gene is TRBJ2-3, the V gene TRBV7-2; 11 bases match TRBD2. The J segment lost 9 bases and the V segment lost 5 bases, leaving 7 bases of the junction unmatched. This CDR3 comprises 14 residues. The V gene's germline CDR1 is SGHTA and CDR2 FQGNSA. The CDR3 nucleotides read TGTGCCAGCAGCCCGGAGACTAGCGGGGCAACGCAGTATTTT. Its protein product is CASSPETSGATQYF. The variable domain in full, with the rest retrieved from reference TRBV7-2 and TRBJ2-3, is GAGVSQSPSNKVTEKGKDVELRCDPISGHTALYWYRQSLGQGLEFLIYFQGNSAPDKSGLPSDRFSAERTGGSVSTLTIQRTQQEDSAVYLCASSPETSGATQYFGPGTRLTVL.

The chain links TRBV7-2 to TRBJ2-7, with no clear D. V was trimmed by 5 bases and J by 3 bases, leaving 17 bases between them. Germline CDR1 SGHTA, CDR2 FQGNSA. The CDR3 is 15 amino acids. CDR3 DNA: TGTGCCAGCAGCCCCCAAACCGGCAGAAACTACGAGCAGTACTTC. This gives the protein CASSPQTGRNYEQYF.

The chain combines TRBV11-1 with TRBJ2-3; 9 nucleotides align to TRBD2. This CDR3 region has 13 residues. V dropped 1 base and J dropped 12; count of bases not matched to a gene: 5. Germline loops: CDR1 SGHAT, CDR2 FQDESV (reference sequence). CDR3 sequence: CASSLGTREGQYF. The CDR3 nucleotides read TGTGCCAGCAGCTTAGGGACGCGGGAGGGCCAGTATTTT.

In this sample, this clonotype turned up a few times. This chain uses TRBV19 with TRBJ1-6; D remains ambiguous. Per germline, CDR1 LNHDA and CDR2 SQIVND (reference sequence). The CDR3 is 15 residues long. Trimming cost V 7 bases and J 0 bases, with 10 bases left between them. DNA of the CDR3: TGTGCCAGTAAAGGCGGCAGCTCCTATAATTCACCCCTCCACTTT. Its protein is CASKGGSSYNSPLHF. Supplemented by reference TRBV19 and TRBJ1-6, the full variable domain reads DGGITQSPKYLFRKEGQNVTLSCEQNLNHDAMYWYRQDPGQGLRLIYYSQIVNDFQKGDIAEGYSVSREKKESFPLTVTSAQKNPTAFYLCASKGGSSYNSPLHFGNGTRLTVT.

This rearrangement joins TRBV11-2 to TRBJ1-6; a weak D match, TRBD1 (5 bases). Trimming pared 4 bases from V and 8 bases from J, leaving 9 bases between. From germline, CDR1 is SGHAT and CDR2 FQNNGV. There are 13 residues in the CDR3. The CDR3 DNA reads TGTGCCAGCAGCTCGGGACTGTATTCACCCCTCCACTTT. Protein product: CASSSGLYSPLHF.